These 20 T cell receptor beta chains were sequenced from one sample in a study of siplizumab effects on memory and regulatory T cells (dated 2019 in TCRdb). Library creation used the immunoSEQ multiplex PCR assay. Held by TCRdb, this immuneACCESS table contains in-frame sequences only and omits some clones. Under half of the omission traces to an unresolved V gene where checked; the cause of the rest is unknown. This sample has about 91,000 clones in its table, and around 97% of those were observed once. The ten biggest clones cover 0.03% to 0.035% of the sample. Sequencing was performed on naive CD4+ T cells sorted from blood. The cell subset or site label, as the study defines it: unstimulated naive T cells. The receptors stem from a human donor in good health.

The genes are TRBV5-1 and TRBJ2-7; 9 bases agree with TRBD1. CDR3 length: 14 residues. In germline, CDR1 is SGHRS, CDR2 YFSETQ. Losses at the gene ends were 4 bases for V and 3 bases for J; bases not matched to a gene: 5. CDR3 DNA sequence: TGCGCCAGCAGCCAGGACAGGGGAATCTACGAGCAGTACTTC. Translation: CASSQDRGIYEQYF.

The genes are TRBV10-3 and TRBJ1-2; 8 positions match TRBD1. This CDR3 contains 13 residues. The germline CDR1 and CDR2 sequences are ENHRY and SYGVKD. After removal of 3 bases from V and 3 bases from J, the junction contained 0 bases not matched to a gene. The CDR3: CAISEQGDYGYTF. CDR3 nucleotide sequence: TGTGCCATCAGTGAACAGGGGGACTATGGCTACACCTTC.

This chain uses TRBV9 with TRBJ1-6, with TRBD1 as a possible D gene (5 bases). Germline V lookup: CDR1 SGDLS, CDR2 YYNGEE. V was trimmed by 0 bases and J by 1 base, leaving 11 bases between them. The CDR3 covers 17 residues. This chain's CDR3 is CASSVGGGSSYNSPLHF. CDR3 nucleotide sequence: TGTGCCAGCAGCGTAGGCGGGGGTAGTTCCTATAATTCACCCCTCCACTTT.

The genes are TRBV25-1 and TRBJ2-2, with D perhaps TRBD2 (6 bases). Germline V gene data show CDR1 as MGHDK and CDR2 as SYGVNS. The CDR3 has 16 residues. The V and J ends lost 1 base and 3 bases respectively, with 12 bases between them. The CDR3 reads CASSEFSWGDTGELFF. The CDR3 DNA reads TGTGCCAGCAGTGAATTTTCTTGGGGGGACACCGGGGAGCTGTTTTTT.

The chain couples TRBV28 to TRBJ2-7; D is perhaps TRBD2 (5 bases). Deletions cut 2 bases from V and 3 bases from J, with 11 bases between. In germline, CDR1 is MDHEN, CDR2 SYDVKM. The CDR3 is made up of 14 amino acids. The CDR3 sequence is CASSLRRIHYEQYF. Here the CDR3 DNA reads TGTGCCAGCAGTTTAAGGAGGATACACTACGAGCAGTACTTC.

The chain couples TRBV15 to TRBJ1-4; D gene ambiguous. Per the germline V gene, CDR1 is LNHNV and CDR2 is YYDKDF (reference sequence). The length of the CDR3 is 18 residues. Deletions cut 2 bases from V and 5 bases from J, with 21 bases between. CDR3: CATSRTSGVRLDNEKLFF. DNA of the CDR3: TGTGCCACCAGCAGAACTAGTGGGGTGCGGTTGGACAATGAAAAACTGTTTTTT.

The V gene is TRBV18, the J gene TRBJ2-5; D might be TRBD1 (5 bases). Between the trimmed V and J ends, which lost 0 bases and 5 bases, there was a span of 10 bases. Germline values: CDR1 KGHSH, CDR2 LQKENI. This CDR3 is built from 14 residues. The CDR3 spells CASSPPAGPETQYF. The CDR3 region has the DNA TGTGCCAGCTCACCACCGGCAGGGCCGGAGACCCAGTACTTC.

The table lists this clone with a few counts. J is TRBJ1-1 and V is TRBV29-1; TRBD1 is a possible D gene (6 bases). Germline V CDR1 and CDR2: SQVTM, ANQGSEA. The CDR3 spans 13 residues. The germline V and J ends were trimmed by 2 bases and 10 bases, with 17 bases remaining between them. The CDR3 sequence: CSVELDRLVGAFF. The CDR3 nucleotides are TGCAGCGTTGAATTGGACAGATTAGTGGGAGCTTTCTTT.

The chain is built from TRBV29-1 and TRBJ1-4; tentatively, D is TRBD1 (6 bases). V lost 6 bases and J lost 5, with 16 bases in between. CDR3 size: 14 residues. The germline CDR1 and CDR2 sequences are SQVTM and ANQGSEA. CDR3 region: CSVYRGAENEKLFF. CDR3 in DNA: TGCAGCGTCTATAGGGGGGCTGAGAATGAAAAACTGTTTTTT.

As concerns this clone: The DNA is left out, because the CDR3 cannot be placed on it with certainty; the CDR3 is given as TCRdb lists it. The CDR3 here is CASSFGQGNQPQHF. The chain recombines TRBV27 with TRBJ1-5; the table gives TRBD1 as D, unverified against the DNA. The CDR3 is 14 residues long, counting both termini. Germline V gene lookup returns CDR1 MNHEY and CDR2 SMNVEV (reference sequence).

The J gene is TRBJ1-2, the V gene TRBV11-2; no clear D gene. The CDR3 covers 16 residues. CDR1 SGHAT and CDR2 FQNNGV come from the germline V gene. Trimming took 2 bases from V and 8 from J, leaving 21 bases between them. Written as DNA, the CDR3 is TGTGCCAGCAGCTTAACGATGAGGAAACCGCCGGTGGGCTACACCTTC. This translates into CASSLTMRKPPVGYTF.

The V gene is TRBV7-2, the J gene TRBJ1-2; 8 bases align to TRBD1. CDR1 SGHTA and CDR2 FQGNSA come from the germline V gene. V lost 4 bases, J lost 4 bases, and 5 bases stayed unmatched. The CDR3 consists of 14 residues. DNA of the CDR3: TGTGCCAGCAGCTCCCAGGGGGCGGGCTATGGCTACACCTTC. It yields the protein CASSSQGAGYGYTF. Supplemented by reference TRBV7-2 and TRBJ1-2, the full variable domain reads GAGVSQSPSNKVTEKGKDVELRCDPISGHTALYWYRQSLGQGLEFLIYFQGNSAPDKSGLPSDRFSAERTGGSVSTLTIQRTQQEDSAVYLCASSSQGAGYGYTFGSGTRLTVV.

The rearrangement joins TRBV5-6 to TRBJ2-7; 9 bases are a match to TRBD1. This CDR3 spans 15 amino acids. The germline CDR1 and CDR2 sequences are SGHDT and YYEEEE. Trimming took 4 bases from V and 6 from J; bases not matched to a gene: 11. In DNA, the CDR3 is TGTGCCAGCAGCCGGGGCCTGGGGACAGGGAGCGAGCAGTACTTC. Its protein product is CASSRGLGTGSEQYF.

Here the CDR3 reads CASSPVTGDGYTF. CDR3 nucleotides: TGTGCCAGCAGCCCCGTGACAGGGGATGGCTACACCTTC. V is TRBV28 and J is TRBJ1-2; TRBD1 aligns across 8 bases. Trimming cost V 6 bases and J 6 bases; bases outside gene matches: 6. Germline CDR1 reads MDHEN; CDR2 reads SYDVKM. The CDR3 totals 13 residues.

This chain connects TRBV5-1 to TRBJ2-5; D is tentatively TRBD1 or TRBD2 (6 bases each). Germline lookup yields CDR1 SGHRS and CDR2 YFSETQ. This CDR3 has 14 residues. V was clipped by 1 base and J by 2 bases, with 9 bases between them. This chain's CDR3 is CASSLSGAQETQYF. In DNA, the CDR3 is TGCGCCAGCAGCTTGTCGGGGGCGCAAGAGACCCAGTACTTC.

The CDR3 DNA reads TGTGCCAGCATTGACACAGGGCTTTCTTTCTACACCTTC. Translated: CASIDTGLSFYTF. The chain recombines TRBV6-5 with TRBJ1-2, with D perhaps matching TRBD1 (6 bases). The CDR3 is 13 residues long. Per germline, CDR1 MNHEY and CDR2 SVGAGI. The germline V and J ends were trimmed by 7 bases and 10 bases, with 19 bases remaining between them.

CDR3 in DNA: TGTGCCAGCAGTGAGGGGGGGAACACCGGGGAGCTGTTTTTT. Translated, it gives CASSEGGNTGELFF. The chain carries TRBV2 and TRBJ2-2; the D gene is possibly TRBD2 (6 bases). V was clipped by 3 bases and J by 1 base, with 6 bases between them. The CDR3 is 14 amino acids. The V gene's germline CDR1 is SNHLY and CDR2 FYNNEI.

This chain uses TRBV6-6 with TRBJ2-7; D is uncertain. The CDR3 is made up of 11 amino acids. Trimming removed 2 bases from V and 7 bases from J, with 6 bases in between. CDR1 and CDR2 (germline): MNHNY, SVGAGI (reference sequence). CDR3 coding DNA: TGTGCCAGCAGTTACGGTACTGAGCAGTACTTC. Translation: CASSYGTEQYF.

The CDR3 region has the DNA TGTGCCAGCAGCGTAGAAGGGTTAGGCTACACCTTC. This codes for CASSVEGLGYTF. V gene TRBV9 combines with J gene TRBJ1-2; D gene uncertain. Per the germline V gene, CDR1 is SGDLS and CDR2 is YYNGEE. This CDR3 has 12 amino acids. Trimming stripped 0 bases from V and 8 bases from J, with 8 bases between. Variable domain in full (rest from reference TRBV9 and TRBJ1-2): DSGVTQTPKHLITATGQRVTLRCSPRSGDLSVYWYQQSLDQGLQFLIQYYNGEERAKGNILERFSAQQFPDLHSELNLSSLELGDSALYFCASSVEGLGYTFGSGTRLTVV.

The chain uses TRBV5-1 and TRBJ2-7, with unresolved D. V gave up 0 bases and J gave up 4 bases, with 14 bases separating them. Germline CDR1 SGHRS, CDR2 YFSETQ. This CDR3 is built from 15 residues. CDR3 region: CASSLATSDTYEQYF. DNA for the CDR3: TGCGCCAGCAGCTTGGCTACCTCAGACACTTACGAGCAGTACTTC.